Listed below are T cell receptor beta chains from one sample, sequenced in a study of T cell repertoires in aging, cancer and after chemotherapy. MiXCR was run by TCRdb on the multiplex PCR reads, yielding one entry per CDR3 protein. The profile covers about 8,200 distinct CDR3 sequences, with roughly 32% appearing a single time and around 3.9% taken by the ten largest. What was sequenced was blood. These TCRs come from a human donor in good health. CDR3s include the opening cysteine and the closing phenylalanine or tryptophan. Fields, in order: CDR3 protein, CDR3 DNA, J gene, V gene, clone size, D gene, CDR3 length. A D gene is named only where the DNA matches it firmly. Only some rows state a clone size, as once, few, many or a class for expanded clones.

CAISVTPGQGYTF,TGTGCCATCAGTGTCACGCCCGGGCAGGGCTACACCTTC,TRBJ1-2,TRBV10-3,-,-,13
CASSPAGAKNIQYF,TGTGCCAGCAGTCCTGCAGGGGCCAAAAACATTCAGTACTTC,TRBJ2-4,TRBV5-4,-,-,14
CASRKGQEHTEAFF,TGTGCCAGCAGGAAAGGACAGGAACACACTGAAGCTTTCTTT,TRBJ1-1,TRBV7-9,-,TRBD1,14
CASSVDRSGGVSILVHF,TGTGCCAGCAGCGTGGACAGATCTGGGGGTGTTAGTATTCTCGTCCACTTT,TRBJ1-6,TRBV6-6,few,-,17
CASSFIGQGANNNQPQHF,TGTGCCAGCAGTTTTATAGGACAGGGGGCGAATAACAATCAGCCCCAGCATTTT,TRBJ1-5,TRBV27,-,TRBD1,18
CASSLNRGYGYTF,TGTGCCAGCAGTTTAAACAGGGGCTATGGCTACACCTTC,TRBJ1-2,TRBV12-3/TRBV12-4,-,TRBD1,13
CASSRGLREVDQYF,TGTGCCAGCAGCCGGGGACTGCGGGAGGTGGACCAGTACTTC,TRBJ2-5,TRBV12-3/TRBV12-4,few,TRBD2,14
CASSPGTTRNTIYF,TGTGCCAGCTCCCCCGGGACAACTAGAAACACCATATATTTT,TRBJ1-3,TRBV18,-,-,14
CATQTPGYWEYF,TGTGCCACCCAGACCCCGGGGTATTGGGAGTACTTC,TRBJ2-7,TRBV6-5,-,-,12
CASSPELAGVYEQYF,TGCGCCAGCAGCCCGGAACTAGCGGGGGTATACGAGCAGTACTTC,TRBJ2-7,TRBV4-3,-,TRBD2,15
CASRGYADEQFF,TGTGCCAGTAGAGGGTACGCCGATGAGCAGTTCTTC,TRBJ2-1,TRBV7-9,-,-,12
CASSSSGGEETQYF,TGTGCCAGCTCCTCGAGTGGGGGAGAAGAGACCCAGTACTTC,TRBJ2-5,TRBV5-4,few,-,14
CASSRGTGYNQPQHF,TGTGCCAGCAGCAGAGGGACAGGCTACAATCAGCCCCAGCATTTT,TRBJ1-5,TRBV7-4,once,TRBD1,15
CSGGAGNQPQHF,TGCAGTGGGGGGGCGGGCAATCAGCCCCAGCATTTT,TRBJ1-5,TRBV20-1,-,-,12
CASSRYSTSGGAYNEQFF,TGTGCCAGCAGCCGATACTCGACTAGCGGGGGGGCCTACAATGAGCAGTTCTTC,TRBJ2-1,TRBV5-6,-,TRBD2,18
CASSLVPWEQFF,TGTGCCAGCAGCTTAGTCCCATGGGAGCAGTTCTTC,TRBJ2-1,TRBV7-6,few,-,12
CASKRSPDGTDTQYF,TGTGCCAGCAAAAGGTCACCCGATGGCACAGATACGCAGTATTTT,TRBJ2-3,TRBV6-1,few,-,15
CASSQATPRPNTEAFF,TGTGCCAGCAGCCAAGCCACACCTAGACCGAACACTGAAGCTTTCTTT,TRBJ1-1,TRBV7-2,-,-,16
CASSRTTFTDTQYF,TGTGCCAGCAGCCGGACTACCTTCACAGATACGCAGTATTTT,TRBJ2-3,TRBV5-5,few,-,14
CASSQATGKGSQYF,TGTGCCAGCAGCCAAGCGACAGGGAAGGGGTCCCAGTACTTC,TRBJ2-5,TRBV4-3,-,TRBD1,14
CASSPGTATDKNIQYF,TGTGCCAGCTCACCTGGGACAGCGACAGACAAAAACATTCAGTACTTC,TRBJ2-4,TRBV18,-,TRBD1,16
CASSLPLGGGNNEQFF,TGTGCCAGCAGTCTACCTTTAGGGGGGGGTAACAATGAGCAGTTCTTC,TRBJ2-1,TRBV27,large,-,16
CASSQEPSSYNEQFF,TGCGCCAGCAGCCAAGAACCAAGCTCCTACAATGAGCAGTTCTTC,TRBJ2-1,TRBV4-3,-,-,15